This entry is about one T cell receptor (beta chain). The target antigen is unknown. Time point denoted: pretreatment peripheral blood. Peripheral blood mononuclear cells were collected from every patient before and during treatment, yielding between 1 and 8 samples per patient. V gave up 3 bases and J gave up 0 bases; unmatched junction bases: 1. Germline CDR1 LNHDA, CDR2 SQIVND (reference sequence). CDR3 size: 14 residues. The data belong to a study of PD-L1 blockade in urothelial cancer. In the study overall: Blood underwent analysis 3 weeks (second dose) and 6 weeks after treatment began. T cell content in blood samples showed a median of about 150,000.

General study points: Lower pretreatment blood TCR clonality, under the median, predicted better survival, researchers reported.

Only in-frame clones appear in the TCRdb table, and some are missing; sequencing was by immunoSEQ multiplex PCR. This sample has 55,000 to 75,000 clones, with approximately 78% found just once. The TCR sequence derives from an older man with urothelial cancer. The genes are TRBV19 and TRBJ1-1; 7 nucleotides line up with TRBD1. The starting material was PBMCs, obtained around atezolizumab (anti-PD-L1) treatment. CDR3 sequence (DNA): TGTGCCAGTAGTATGGGGACAGTGAACACTGAAGCTTTCTTT. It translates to CASSMGTVNTEAFF.